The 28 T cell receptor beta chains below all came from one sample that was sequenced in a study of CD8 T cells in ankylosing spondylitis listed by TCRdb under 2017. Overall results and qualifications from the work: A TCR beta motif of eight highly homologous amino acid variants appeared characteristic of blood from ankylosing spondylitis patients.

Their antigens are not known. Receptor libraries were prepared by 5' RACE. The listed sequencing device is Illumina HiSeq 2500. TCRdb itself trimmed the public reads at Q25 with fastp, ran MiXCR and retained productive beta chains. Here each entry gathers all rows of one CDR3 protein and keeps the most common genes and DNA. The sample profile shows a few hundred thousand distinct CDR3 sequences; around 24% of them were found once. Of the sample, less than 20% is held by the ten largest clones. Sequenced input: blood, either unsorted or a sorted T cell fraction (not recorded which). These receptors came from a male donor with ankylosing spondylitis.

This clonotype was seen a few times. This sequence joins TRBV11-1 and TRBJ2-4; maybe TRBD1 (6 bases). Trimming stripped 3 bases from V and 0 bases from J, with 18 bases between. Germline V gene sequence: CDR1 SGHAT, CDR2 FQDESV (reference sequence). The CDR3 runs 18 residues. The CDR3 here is CASSLFGTPKIAKNIQYF. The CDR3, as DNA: TGTGCCAGCAGCTTGTTCGGGACACCGAAGATAGCCAAAAACATTCAGTACTTC.

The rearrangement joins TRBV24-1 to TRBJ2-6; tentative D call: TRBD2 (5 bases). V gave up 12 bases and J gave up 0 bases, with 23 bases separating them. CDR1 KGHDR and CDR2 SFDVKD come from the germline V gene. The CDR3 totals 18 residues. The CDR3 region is CAVGEDGTNFSGANVLTF. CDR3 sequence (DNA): TGTGCCGTGGGAGAAGACGGAACTAACTTCTCTGGGGCCAACGTCCTGACTTTC.

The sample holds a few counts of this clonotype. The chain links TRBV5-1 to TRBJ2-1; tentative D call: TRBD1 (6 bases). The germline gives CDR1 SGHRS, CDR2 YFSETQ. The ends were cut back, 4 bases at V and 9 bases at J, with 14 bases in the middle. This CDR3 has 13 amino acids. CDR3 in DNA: TGCGCCAGCAGCACCAGGGGTTACGGTGAGCAGTTCTTC. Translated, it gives CASSTRGYGEQFF.

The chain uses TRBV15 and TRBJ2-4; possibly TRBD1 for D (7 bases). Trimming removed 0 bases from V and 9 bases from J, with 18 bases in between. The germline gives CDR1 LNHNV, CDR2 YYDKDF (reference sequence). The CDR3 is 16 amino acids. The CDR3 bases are TGTGCCACCAGCAGAGATCCCCCCTCAGGGGGAGGCATTCAGTACTTC. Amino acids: CATSRDPPSGGGIQYF. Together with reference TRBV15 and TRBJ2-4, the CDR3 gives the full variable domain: DAMVIQNPRYQVTQFGKPVTLSCSQTLNHNVMYWYQQKSSQAPKLLFHYYDKDFNNEADTPDNFQSRRPNTSFCFLDIRSPGLGDTAMYLCATSRDPPSGGGIQYFGAGTRLSVL.

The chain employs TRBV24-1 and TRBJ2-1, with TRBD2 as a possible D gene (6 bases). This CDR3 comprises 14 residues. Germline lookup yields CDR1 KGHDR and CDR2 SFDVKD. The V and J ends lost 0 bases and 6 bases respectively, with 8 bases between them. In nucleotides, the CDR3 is TGTGCCACCAGTGATTTGCGGAGGGGCAATGAGCAGTTCTTC. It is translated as CATSDLRRGNEQFF.

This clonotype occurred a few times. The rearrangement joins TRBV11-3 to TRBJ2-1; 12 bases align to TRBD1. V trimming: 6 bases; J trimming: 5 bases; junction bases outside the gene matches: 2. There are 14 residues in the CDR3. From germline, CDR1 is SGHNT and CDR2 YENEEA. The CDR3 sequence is CASRRDRGHNEQFF. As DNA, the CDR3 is TGTGCCAGCAGGCGGGACAGGGGGCACAATGAGCAGTTCTTC. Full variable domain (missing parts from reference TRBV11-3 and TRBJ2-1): EAGVVQSPRYKIIEKKQPVAFWCNPISGHNTLYWYLQNLGQGPELLIRYENEEAVDDSQLPKDRFSAERLKGVDSTLKIQPAELGDSAVYLCASRRDRGHNEQFFGPGTRLTVL.

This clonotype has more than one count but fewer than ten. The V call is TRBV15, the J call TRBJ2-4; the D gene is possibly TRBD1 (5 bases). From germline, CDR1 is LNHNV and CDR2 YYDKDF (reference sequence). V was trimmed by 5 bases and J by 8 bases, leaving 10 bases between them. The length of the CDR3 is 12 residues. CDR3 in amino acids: CATSGAGYIQYF. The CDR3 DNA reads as TGTGCCACCAGCGGGGCAGGGTACATTCAGTACTTC.

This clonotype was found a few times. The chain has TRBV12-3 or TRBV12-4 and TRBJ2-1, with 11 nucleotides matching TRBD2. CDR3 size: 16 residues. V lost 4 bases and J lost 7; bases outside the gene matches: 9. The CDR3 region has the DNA TGTGCCAGCAGTTCCCCCGGACTAGCGGGCGGGAATGAGCAGTTCTTC. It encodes CASSSPGLAGGNEQFF.

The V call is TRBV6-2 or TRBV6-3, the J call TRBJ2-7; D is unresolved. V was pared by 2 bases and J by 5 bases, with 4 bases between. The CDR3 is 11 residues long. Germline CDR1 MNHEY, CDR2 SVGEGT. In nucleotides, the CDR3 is TGTGCCAGCAGTTACGTGAACGAGCAGTACTTC. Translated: CASSYVNEQYF.

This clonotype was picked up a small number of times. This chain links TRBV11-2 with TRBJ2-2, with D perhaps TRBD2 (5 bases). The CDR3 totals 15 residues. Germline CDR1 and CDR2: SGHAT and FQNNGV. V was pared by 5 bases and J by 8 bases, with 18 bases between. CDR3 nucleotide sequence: TGTGCCAGCAGCGTTACTAGTCCTACGGGTGGGGAGCTGTTTTTT. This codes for CASSVTSPTGGELFF.

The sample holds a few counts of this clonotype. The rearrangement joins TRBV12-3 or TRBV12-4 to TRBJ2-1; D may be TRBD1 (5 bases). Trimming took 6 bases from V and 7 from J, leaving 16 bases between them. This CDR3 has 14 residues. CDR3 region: CASSFSQGKNEQFF. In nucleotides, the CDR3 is TGTGCCAGCAGCTTTAGCCAGGGAAAGAATGAGCAGTTCTTC.

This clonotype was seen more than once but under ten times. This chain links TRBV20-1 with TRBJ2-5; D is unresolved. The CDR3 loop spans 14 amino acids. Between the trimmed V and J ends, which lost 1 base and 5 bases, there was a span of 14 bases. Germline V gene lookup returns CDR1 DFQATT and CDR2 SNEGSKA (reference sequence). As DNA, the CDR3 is TGCAGTGCTAGAGGGACCAACCACCGGGAGACCCAGTACTTC. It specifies CSARGTNHRETQYF.

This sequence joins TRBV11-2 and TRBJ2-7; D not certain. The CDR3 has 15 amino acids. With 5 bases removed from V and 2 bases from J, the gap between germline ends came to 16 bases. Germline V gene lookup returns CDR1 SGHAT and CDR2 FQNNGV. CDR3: CASSPDRRPTYEQYF. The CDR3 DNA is TGTGCCAGCAGCCCCGACCGGCGGCCAACCTACGAGCAGTACTTC. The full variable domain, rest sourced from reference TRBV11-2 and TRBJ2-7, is EAGVAQSPRYKIIEKRQSVAFWCNPISGHATLYWYQQILGQGPKLLIQFQNNGVVDDSQLPKDRFSAERLKGVDSTLKIQPAKLEDSAVYLCASSPDRRPTYEQYFGPGTRLTVT.

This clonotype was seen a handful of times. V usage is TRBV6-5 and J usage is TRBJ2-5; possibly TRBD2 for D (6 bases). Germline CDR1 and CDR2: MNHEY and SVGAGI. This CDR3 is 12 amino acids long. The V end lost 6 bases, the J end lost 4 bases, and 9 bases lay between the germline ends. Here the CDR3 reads CASSGRRETQYF. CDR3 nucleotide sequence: TGTGCCAGCAGCGGGAGAAGAGAGACCCAGTACTTC.

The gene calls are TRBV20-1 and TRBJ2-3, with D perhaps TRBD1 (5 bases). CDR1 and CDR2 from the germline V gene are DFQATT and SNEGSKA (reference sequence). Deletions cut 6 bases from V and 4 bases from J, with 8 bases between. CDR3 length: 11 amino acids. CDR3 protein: CSALRADTQYF. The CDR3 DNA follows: TGCAGTGCCCTCAGGGCAGATACGCAGTATTTT.

The CDR3 sequence: CASSWQGPADQPQHF. In DNA form, the CDR3 reads TGTGCCAGCAGCTGGCAGGGCCCTGCGGATCAGCCCCAGCATTTT. The rearrangement uses TRBV12-3 or TRBV12-4 and TRBJ1-5; a possible D gene is TRBD1 (5 bases). The CDR3 contains 15 residues. Trimming removed 6 bases from V and 5 bases from J, with 17 bases in between.

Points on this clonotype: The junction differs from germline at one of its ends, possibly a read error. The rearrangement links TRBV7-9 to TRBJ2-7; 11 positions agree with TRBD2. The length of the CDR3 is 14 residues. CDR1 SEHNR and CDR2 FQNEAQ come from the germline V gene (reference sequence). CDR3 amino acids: CASTLAGGLDEQYF. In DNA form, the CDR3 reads TGTGCCAGCACCTTAGCGGGAGGGCTCGACGAGCAGTACTTC. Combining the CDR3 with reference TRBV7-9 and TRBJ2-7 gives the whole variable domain DTGVSQNPRHKITKRGQNVTFRCDPISEHNRLYWYRQTLGQGPEFLTYFQNEAQLEKSRLLSDRFSAERPKGSFSTLEIQRTEQGDSAMYLCASTLAGGLDEQYFGPGTRLTVT.

CDR3 protein: CASSTYRNTGELFF. In DNA, the CDR3 is TGTGCCAGTAGTACCTACAGGAACACCGGGGAGCTGTTTTTT. The chain has TRBV19 and TRBJ2-2; D gene ambiguous. From germline, CDR1 is LNHDA and CDR2 SQIVND (reference sequence). The V and J ends lost 4 bases and 1 base respectively, with 7 bases between them. The CDR3 extends over 14 amino acids.

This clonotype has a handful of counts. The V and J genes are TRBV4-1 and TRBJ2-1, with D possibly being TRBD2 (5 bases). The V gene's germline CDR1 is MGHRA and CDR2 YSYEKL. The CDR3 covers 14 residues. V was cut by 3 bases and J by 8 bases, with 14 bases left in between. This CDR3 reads CASSQAPGRDEQFF. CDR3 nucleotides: TGCGCCAGCAGCCAGGCCCCCGGGCGGGATGAGCAGTTCTTC.

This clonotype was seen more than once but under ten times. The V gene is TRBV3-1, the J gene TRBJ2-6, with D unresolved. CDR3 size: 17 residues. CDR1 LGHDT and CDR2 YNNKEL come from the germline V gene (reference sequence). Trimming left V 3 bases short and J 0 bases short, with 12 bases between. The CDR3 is CASSHPLDHSGANVLTF. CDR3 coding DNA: TGTGCCAGCAGCCACCCCCTCGATCACTCTGGGGCCAACGTCCTGACTTTC.

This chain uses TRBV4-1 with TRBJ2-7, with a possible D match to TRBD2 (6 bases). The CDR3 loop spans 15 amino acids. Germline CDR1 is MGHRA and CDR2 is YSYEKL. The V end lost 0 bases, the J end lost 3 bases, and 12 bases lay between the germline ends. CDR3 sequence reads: CASSQEFASVYEQYF. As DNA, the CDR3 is TGCGCCAGCAGCCAAGAATTTGCTAGCGTCTACGAGCAGTACTTC.

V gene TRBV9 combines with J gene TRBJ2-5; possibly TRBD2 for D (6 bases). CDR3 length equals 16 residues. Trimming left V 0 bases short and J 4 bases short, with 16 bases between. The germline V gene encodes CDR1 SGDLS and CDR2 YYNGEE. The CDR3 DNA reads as TGTGCCAGCAGCGTAGCTACTGGGTGGGGAGGAGAGACCCAGTACTTC. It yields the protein CASSVATGWGGETQYF.

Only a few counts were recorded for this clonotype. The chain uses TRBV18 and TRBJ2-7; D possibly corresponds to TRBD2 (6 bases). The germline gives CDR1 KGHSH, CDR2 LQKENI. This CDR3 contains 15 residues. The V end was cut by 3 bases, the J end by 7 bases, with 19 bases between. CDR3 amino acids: CASSPFPVPAGEQYF. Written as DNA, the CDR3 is TGTGCCAGCTCACCGTTCCCAGTCCCCGCGGGGGAGCAGTACTTC.

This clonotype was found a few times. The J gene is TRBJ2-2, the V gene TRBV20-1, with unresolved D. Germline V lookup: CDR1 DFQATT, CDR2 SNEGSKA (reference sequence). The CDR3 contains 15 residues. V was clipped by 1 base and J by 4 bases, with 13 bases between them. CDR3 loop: CSARAGDPITGELFF. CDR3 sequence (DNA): TGCAGTGCTAGAGCCGGCGACCCTATCACCGGGGAGCTGTTTTTT.

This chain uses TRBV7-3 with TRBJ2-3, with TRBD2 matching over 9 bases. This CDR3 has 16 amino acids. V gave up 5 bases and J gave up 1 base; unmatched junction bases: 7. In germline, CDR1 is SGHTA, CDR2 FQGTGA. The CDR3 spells CASSPAIAGGTDTQYF. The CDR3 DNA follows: TGTGCCAGCAGCCCCGCCATAGCGGGGGGCACAGATACGCAGTATTTT.

The CDR3 sequence is CASGWGTGQGLLPDTQYF. DNA of the CDR3: TGTGCTAGTGGGTGGGGGACGGGACAGGGACTACTTCCAGATACGCAGTATTTT. This chain uses TRBV12-5 with TRBJ2-3; 9 positions match TRBD1. The V gene end was trimmed by 6 bases and the J gene end by 4 bases; junction bases not matched to a gene: 17. Germline CDR1 is LGHNT and CDR2 is FRNRAP. The CDR3 loop spans 18 amino acids. The full variable domain, completed using reference TRBV12-5 and TRBJ2-3, is DARVTQTPRHKVTEMGQEVTMRCQPILGHNTVFWYRQTMMQGLELLAYFRNRAPLDDSGMPKDRFSAEMPDATLATLKIQPSEPRDSAVYFCASGWGTGQGLLPDTQYFGPGTRLTVL.

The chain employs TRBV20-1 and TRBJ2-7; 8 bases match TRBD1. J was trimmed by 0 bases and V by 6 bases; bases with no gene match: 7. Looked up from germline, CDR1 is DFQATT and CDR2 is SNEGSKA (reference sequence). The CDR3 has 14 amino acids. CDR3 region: CSAPRTGSSYEQYF. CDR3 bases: TGCAGTGCGCCCCGGACAGGGAGCTCCTACGAGCAGTACTTC.

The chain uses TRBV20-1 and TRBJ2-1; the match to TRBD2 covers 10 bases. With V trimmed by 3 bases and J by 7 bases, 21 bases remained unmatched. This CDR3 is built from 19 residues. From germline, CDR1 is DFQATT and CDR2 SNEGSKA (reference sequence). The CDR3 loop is CSASPGTVEAGGHRNEQFF. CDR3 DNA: TGCAGTGCTAGCCCCGGGACAGTGGAAGCGGGAGGGCATAGAAATGAGCAGTTCTTC.